The clone carrying this T cell receptor (beta chain) showed up many times. Its antigen remains unidentified. The data belong to a study of read filtering for tumor transcriptome and immune sequencing. Study as a whole: Whole-transcriptome libraries were prepared after DNase treatment. Per sample, TCR-region reads ranged about 4.05 to 11 million by IR-seq, roughly 85 to 1,400 by RNA-seq.

CDR3 length equals 16 residues. V was clipped by 0 bases and J by 4 bases; unmatched bases: 5. The germline gives CDR1 SGHTA, CDR2 FQGTGA. Overall study results and limits: This fraction held mixed bone marrow immune cells after CD138-negative sorting. Compared with RNA-seq, IR-seq gave much higher clonotype depth and reliability.

The library was built from about 0.4 ug RNA with molecular barcoded adaptors for alpha/delta and beta/gamma chains. Each CDR3 protein gets one entry after TCRdb re-called the reads with MiXCR. Of approximately 140,000 distinct CDR3 sequences listed, approximately 13% are singletons. The chain recombines TRBV7-3 with TRBJ2-1, with 8 bases identical to TRBD2. This clonotype originated in a donor at least 40 years old with multiple myeloma. The sequenced sample consisted of a population of CD138-negative cells sorted from bone marrow. The CDR3 bases are TGTGCCAGCAGCTTAACGTCTAGCGGGCAGTACAATGAGCAGTTCTTC. Its protein is CASSLTSSGQYNEQFF.